The clone carrying this T cell receptor (beta chain) was seen at least ten times. The read falls 3 residues short of the CDR3 end, and the missing part is taken from the germline J gene. Using immunoSEQ multiplex PCR, the repertoire was profiled, and TCRdb retains in-frame clones only, with some absent. Recorded here are approximately 64,000 clones, none singletons. Both groups were predominantly of Caucasian heritage. This entry is derived from a study of T cell clonality in common variable immunodeficiency. Trimming cost V 3 bases and J 3 bases; bases outside gene matches: 7. The CDR3 is 16 residues long. CDR1 and CDR2 from the germline V gene are LNHDA and SQIVND (reference sequence).

The clonotype comes from a person aged 18-70 years in good health. The J gene is TRBJ2-3, the V gene TRBV19; TRBD2 matches at 9 bases. The sample was peripheral blood mononuclear cells. CDR3 in amino acids: CASSMSLAGTTDTQYF. Partial CDR3 DNA: TGTGCCAGTAGTATGTCCCTAGCGGGGACTACAGATACG.